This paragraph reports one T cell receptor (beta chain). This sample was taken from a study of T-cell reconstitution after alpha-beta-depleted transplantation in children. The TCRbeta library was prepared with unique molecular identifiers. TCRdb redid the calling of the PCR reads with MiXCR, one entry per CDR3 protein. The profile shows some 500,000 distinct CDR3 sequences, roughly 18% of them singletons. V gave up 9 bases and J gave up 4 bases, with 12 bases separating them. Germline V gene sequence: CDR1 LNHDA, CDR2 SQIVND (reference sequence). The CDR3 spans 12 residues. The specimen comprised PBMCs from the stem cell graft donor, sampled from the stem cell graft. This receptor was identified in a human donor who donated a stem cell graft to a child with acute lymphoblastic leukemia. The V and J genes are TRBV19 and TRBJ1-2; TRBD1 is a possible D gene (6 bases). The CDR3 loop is CASEQGIYGYTF. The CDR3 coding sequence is TGTGCCAGCGAGCAGGGGATCTATGGCTACACCTTC.